This TCR beta chain was retrieved from a study of T cell clonality in common variable immunodeficiency. Many counts were recorded for this clone. The antigen is undetermined. Sequencing ends 3 residues short of the CDR3 end; the germline J gene provides the rest. Per germline, CDR1 SGHNT and CDR2 YYREEE (reference sequence). Trimming stripped 1 base from V and 1 base from J, with 6 bases between. The CDR3 has 14 amino acids. Measured with immunoSEQ multiplex PCR; TCRdb has only the in-frame clones, and not every one. Singletons are absent from the sample, which has some 38,000 clones. Points from the study as a whole: CVID subjects shared fewer TCRbeta clones than healthy controls did. Compared with healthy controls, CVID subjects showed increased TCRbeta clonality, mostly in about a third. Authors noted CVID clonality's cause needs subpopulation repertoire sequencing.

The sequence derives from a person between 18 and 75 years old in good health. The gene calls are TRBV5-4 and TRBJ1-5; tentatively, D is TRBD1 (5 bases). The sample taken for sequencing was peripheral blood mononuclear cells. The CDR3 protein is CASSLQGSNQPQHF. The DNA read from the CDR3 is TGTGCCAGCAGCTTGCAGGGCAGCAATCAGCCC.